Below, one T cell receptor beta chain is given with its context. As yet, its antigen is unknown. This entry is derived from a study of cytomegalovirus exposure and HLA in healthy donors. CDR1 SGHTA and CDR2 FQGNSA come from the germline V gene. Trimming removed 5 bases from V and 7 bases from J, with 11 bases in between. The CDR3 covers 13 residues. Points from the study as a whole: Reported findings show TCR beta sequences accurately forecast HLA-A and HLA-B alleles in most subjects. DRB1 had the most TCR associations and HLA-C the fewest, a later analysis found, with rates varying by HLA locus.

Use of 60 Vbeta and 13 Jbeta primers characterized the PCR. Sequencing was performed with immunoSEQ multiplex PCR; in TCRdb, only in-frame clones are kept and a portion is missing. This table holds 100,000 to 120,000 clones, around 70% found once. This chain uses TRBV7-2 with TRBJ2-2, with D hard to call. The sequencing sample was made of PBMCs. The sequence was collected from a woman aged 40 to 55 in good health and CMV-seropositive. The CDR3 loop is CASSQDHGGELFF. The DNA of the CDR3 is TGTGCCAGCAGCCAAGATCACGGCGGGGAGCTGTTTTTT.